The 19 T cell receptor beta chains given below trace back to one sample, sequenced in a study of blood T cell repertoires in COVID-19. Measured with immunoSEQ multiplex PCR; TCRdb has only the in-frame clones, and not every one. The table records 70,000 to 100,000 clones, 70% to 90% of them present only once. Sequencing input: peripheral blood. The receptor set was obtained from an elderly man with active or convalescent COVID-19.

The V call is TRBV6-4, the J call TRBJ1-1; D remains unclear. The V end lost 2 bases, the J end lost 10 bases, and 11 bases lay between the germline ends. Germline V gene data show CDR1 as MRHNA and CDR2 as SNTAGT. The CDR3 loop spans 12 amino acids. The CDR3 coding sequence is TGTGCCAGCAGTGACACCGAGCGTCGAGCTTTCTTT. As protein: CASSDTERRAFF.

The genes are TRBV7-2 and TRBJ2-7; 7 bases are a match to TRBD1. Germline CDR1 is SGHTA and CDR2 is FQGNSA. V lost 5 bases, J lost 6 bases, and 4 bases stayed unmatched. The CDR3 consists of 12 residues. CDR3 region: CASSRQGSEQYF. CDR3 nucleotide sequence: TGTGCCAGCAGCCGACAGGGTTCCGAGCAGTACTTC.

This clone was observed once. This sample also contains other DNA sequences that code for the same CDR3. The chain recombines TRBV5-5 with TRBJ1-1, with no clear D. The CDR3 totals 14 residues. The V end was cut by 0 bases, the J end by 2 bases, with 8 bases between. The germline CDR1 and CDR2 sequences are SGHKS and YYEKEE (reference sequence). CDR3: CASSLGTGNTEAFF. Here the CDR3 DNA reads TGTGCCAGCAGCTTGGGTACGGGTAACACTGAAGCTTTCTTT. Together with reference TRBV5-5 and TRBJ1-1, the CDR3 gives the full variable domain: DAGVTQSPTHLIKTRGQQVTLRCSPISGHKSVSWYQQVLGQGPQFIFQYYEKEERGRGNFPDRFSARQFPNYSSELNVNALLLGDSALYLCASSLGTGNTEAFFGQGTRLTVV.

The CDR3 protein is CASKTEAGTEAFF. CDR3 sequence (DNA): TGTGCCAGCAAAACTGAGGCTGGCACTGAAGCTTTCTTT. The V gene is TRBV12-3 or TRBV12-4, the J gene TRBJ1-1; D uncertain. CDR3 length: 13 residues. Trimming took off 7 bases at V and 4 bases at J, with 13 bases between the two ends.

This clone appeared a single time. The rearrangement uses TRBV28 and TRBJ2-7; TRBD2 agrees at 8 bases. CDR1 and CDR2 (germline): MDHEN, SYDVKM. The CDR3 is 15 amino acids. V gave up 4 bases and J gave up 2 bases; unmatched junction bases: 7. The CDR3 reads CASSSPSGSAYEQYF. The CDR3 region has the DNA TGTGCCAGCAGTTCGCCCAGCGGGAGTGCCTACGAGCAGTACTTC.

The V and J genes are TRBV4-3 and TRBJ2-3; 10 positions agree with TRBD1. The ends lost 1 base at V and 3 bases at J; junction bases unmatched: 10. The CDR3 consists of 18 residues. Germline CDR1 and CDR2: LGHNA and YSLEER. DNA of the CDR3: TGCGCCAGCAGCCAAGGTAGCTGGGACAGGGGAACAACAGATACGCAGTATTTT. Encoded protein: CASSQGSWDRGTTDTQYF.

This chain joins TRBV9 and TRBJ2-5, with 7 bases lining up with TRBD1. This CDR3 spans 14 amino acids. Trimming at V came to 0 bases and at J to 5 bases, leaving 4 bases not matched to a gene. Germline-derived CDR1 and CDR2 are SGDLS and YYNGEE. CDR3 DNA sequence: TGTGCCAGCAGCGTAGGAGGGGGCGGGGAGACCCAGTACTTC. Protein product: CASSVGGGGETQYF.

The CDR3 bases are TGTGCCAGCTCGCTTAACAGGGTAGAAGGTCAGCCCCAGCATTTT. It specifies CASSLNRVEGQPQHF. The rearrangement uses TRBV18 and TRBJ1-5, with D perhaps TRBD1 (6 bases). The CDR3 consists of 15 residues. Germline V lookup: CDR1 KGHSH, CDR2 LQKENI. V was shortened by 6 bases and J by 6 bases, with 18 bases between the two germline ends.

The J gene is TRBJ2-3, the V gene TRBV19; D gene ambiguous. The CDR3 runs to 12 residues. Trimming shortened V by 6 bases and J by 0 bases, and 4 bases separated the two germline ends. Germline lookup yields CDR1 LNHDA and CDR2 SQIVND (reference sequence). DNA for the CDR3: TGTGCCAGTAGGACTAGCACAGATACGCAGTATTTT. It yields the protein CASRTSTDTQYF.

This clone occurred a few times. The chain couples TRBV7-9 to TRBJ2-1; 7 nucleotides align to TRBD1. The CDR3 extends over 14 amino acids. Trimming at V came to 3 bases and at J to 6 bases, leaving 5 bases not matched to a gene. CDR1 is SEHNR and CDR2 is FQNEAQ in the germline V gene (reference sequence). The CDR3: CASSLPGQSNEQFF. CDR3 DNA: TGTGCCAGCAGCTTGCCGGGACAGTCCAATGAGCAGTTCTTC.

The CDR3, as DNA: TGTGCCAGCAGCCAATCCAGCCCCGGCGCACAGGGTAGTAATCAGCCCCAGCATTTT. This translates into CASSQSSPGAQGSNQPQHF. The chain combines TRBV4-2 with TRBJ1-5, with D possibly TRBD1 on 6 matching bases. V dropped 2 bases and J dropped 4 bases, with 24 bases sitting between them. Germline lookup yields CDR1 LGHNA and CDR2 YNFKEQ. This CDR3 has 19 residues.

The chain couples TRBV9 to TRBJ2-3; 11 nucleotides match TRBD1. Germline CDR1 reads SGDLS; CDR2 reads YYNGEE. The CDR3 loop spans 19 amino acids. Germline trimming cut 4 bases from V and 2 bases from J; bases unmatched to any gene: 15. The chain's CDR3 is CASSRRSAWGQGDTDTQYF. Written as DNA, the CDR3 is TGTGCCAGCAGCCGTCGTAGTGCTTGGGGACAGGGGGACACAGATACGCAGTATTTT.

The CDR3 protein is CASSAGAGQTYNEQFF. The CDR3 nucleotides are TGTGCCAGCAGCGCCGGAGCGGGGCAAACCTACAATGAGCAGTTCTTC. V usage is TRBV9 and J usage is TRBJ2-1, with 7 bases aligning to TRBD2. The V segment lost 3 bases and the J segment 2 bases; nucleotides outside the gene matches: 8. The length of the CDR3 is 16 residues. Per germline, CDR1 SGDLS and CDR2 YYNGEE.

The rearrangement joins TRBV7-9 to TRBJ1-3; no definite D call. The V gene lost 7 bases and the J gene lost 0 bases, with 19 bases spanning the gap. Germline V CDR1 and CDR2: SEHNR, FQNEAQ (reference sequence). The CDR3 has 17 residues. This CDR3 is CASISKTALSSGNTIYF. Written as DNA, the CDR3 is TGTGCCAGCATCTCTAAGACTGCCCTGAGCTCTGGAAACACCATATATTTT.

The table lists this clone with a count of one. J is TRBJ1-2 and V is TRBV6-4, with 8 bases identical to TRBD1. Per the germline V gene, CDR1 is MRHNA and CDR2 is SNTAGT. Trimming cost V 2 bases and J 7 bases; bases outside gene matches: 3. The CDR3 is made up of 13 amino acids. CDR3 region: CASSDDRGSGYTF. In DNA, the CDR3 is TGTGCCAGCAGTGACGACAGGGGTTCTGGCTACACCTTC.

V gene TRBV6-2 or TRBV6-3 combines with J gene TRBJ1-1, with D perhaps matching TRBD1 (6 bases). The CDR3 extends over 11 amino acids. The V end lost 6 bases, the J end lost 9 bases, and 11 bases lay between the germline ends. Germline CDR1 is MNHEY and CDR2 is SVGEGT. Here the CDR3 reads CASSQGPKAFF. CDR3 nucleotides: TGTGCCAGCAGCCAGGGGCCGAAAGCTTTCTTT.

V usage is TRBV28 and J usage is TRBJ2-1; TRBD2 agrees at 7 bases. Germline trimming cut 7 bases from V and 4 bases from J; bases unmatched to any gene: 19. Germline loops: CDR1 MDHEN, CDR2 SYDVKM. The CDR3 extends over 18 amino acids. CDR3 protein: CASNYPSTASGQYNEQFF. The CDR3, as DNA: TGTGCCAGCAACTACCCCTCGACGGCTAGCGGTCAATACAATGAGCAGTTCTTC.

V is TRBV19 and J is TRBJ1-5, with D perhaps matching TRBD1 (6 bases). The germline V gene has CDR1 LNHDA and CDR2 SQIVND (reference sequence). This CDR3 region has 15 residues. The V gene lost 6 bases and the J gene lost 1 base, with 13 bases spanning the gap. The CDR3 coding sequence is TGTGCCAGTAGGAAGGGGGAAGGGAGCAATCAGCCCCAGCATTTT. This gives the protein CASRKGEGSNQPQHF.

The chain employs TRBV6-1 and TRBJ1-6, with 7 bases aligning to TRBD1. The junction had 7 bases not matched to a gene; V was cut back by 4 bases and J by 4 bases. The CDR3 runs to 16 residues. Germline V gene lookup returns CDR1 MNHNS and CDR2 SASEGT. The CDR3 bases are TGTGCCAGCAGTGCCCCTTGGACAGGTTATAATTCACCCCTCCACTTT. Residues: CASSAPWTGYNSPLHF.